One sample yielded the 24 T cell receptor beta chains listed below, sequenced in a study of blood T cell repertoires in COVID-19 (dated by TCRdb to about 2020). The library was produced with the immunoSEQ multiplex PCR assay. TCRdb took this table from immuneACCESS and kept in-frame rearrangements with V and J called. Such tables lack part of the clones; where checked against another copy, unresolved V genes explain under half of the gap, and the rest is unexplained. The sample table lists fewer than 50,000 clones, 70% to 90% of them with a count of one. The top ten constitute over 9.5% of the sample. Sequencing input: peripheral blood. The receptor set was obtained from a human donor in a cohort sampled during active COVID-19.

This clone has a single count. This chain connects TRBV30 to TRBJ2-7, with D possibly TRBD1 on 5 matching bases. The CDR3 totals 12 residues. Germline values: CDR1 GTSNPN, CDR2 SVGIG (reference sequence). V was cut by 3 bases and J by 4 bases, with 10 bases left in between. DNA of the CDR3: TGTGCCTGGAGAGATGGACAATACGAGCAGTACTTC. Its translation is CAWRDGQYEQYF.

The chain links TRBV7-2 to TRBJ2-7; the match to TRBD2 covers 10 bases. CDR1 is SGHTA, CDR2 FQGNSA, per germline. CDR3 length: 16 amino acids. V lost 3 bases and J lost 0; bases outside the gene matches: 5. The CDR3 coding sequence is TGTGCCAGCAGCTTCTTAAGCGGGGGGGCCTCCTACGAGCAGTACTTC. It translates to CASSFLSGGASYEQYF.

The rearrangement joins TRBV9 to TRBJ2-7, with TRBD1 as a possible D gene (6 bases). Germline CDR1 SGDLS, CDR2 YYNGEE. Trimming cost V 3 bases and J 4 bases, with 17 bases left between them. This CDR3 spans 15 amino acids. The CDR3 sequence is CASSACGGGDYEQYF. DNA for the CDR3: TGTGCCAGCAGCGCCTGTGGTGGGGGCGATTACGAGCAGTACTTC. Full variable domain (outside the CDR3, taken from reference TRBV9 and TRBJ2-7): DSGVTQTPKHLITATGQRVTLRCSPRSGDLSVYWYQQSLDQGLQFLIQYYNGEERAKGNILERFSAQQFPDLHSELNLSSLELGDSALYFCASSACGGGDYEQYFGPGTRLTVT.

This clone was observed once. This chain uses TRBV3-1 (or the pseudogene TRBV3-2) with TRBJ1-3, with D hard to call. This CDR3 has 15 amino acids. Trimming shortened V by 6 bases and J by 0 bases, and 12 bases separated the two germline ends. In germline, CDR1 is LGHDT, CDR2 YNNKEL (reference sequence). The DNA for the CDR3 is TGTGCCAGCAGTTACCAGGCCCTCTCTGGAAACACCATATATTTT. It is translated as CASSYQALSGNTIYF.

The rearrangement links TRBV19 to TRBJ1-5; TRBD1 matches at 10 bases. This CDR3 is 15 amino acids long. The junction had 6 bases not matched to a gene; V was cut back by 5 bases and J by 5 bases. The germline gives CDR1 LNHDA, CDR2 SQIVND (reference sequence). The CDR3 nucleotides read TGTGCCAGTAGTTCCCCCGGGACAGGGGATCAGCCCCAGCATTTT. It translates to CASSSPGTGDQPQHF.

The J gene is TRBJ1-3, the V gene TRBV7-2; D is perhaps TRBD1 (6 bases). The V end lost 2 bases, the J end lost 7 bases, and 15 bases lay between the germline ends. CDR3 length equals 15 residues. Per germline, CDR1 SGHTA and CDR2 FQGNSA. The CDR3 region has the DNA TGTGCCAGCAGCTTACCCGGGACATTTAGGAACACCATATATTTT. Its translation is CASSLPGTFRNTIYF.

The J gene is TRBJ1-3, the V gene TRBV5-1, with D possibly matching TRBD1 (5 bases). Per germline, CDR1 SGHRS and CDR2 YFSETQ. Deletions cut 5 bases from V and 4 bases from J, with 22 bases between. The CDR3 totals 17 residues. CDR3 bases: TGCGCCAGCAGGGTAGGCTCGACAGCTATGTCCGGAAACACCATATATTTT. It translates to CASRVGSTAMSGNTIYF.

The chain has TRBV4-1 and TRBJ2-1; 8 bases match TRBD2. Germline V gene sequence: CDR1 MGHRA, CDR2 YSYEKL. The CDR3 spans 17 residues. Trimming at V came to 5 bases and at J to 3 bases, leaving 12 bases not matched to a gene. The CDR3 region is CASSIRQERGFYNEQFF. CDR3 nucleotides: TGCGCCAGCAGCATCAGGCAGGAGCGGGGGTTCTACAATGAGCAGTTCTTC.

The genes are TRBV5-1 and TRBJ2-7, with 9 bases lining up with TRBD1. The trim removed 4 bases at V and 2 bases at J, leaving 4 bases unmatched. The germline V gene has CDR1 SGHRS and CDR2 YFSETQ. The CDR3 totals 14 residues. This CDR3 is CASSPGTGPYEQYF. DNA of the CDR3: TGCGCCAGCAGCCCCGGGACAGGGCCCTACGAGCAGTACTTC. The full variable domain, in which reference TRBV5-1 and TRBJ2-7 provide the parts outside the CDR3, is KAGVTQTPRYLIKTRGQQVTLSCSPISGHRSVSWYQQTPGQGLQFLFEYFSETQRNKGNFPGRFSGRQFSNSRSEMNVSTLELGDSALYLCASSPGTGPYEQYFGPGTRLTVT.

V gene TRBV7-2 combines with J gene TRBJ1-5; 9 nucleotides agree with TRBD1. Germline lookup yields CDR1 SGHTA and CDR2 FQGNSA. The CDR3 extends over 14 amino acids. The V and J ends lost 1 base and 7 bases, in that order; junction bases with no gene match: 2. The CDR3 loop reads CASSLGGTGQPQHF. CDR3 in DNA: TGTGCCAGCAGCTTAGGAGGGACAGGGCAGCCCCAGCATTTT.

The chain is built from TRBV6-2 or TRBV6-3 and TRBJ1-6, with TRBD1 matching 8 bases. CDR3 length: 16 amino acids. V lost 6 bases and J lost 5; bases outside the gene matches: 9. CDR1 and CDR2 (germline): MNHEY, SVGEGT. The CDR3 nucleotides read TGTGCCAGCAGCCCTTTACCGGGACAGGATAATTCACCCCTCCACTTT. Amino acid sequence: CASSPLPGQDNSPLHF.

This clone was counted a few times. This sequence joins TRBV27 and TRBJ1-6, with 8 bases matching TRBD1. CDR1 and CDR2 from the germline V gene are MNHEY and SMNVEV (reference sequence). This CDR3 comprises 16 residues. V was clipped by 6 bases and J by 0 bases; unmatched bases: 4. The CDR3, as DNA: TGTGCCAGCAGCATAACAGGGGGCTCCTATAATTCACCCCTCCACTTT. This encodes CASSITGGSYNSPLHF.

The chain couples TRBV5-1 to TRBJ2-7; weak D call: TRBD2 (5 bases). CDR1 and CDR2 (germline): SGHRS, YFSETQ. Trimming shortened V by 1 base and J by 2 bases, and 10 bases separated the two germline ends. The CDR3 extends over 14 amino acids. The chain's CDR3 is CASSLLGGTYEQYF. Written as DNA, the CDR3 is TGCGCCAGCAGCTTGCTTGGAGGTACCTACGAGCAGTACTTC.

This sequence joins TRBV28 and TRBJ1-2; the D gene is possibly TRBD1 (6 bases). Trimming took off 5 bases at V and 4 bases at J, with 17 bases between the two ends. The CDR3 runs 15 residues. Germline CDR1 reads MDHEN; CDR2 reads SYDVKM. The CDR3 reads CASSPPRGARYGYTF. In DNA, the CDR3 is TGTGCCAGCAGTCCCCCCCGGGGGGCTCGCTATGGCTACACCTTC.

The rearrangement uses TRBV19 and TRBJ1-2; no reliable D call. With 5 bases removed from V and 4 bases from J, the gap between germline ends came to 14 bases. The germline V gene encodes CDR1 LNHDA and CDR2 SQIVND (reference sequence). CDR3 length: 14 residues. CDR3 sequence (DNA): TGTGCCAGTAGTGGTTCGGCGGGAAGCTATGGCTACACCTTC. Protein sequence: CASSGSAGSYGYTF.

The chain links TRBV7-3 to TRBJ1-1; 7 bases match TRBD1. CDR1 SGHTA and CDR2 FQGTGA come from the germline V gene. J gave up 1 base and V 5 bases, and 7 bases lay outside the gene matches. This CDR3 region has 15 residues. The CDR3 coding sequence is TGTGCCAGCAGCCTATCAGGGGGGCGGAACACTGAAGCTTTCTTT. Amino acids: CASSLSGGRNTEAFF.

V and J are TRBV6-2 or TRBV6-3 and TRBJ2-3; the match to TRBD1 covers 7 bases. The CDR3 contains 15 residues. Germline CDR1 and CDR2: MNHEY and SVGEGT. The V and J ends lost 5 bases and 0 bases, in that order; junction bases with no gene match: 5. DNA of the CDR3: TGTGCCAGCAGTCCGGGACAGCGAAGCACAGATACGCAGTATTTT. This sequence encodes CASSPGQRSTDTQYF.

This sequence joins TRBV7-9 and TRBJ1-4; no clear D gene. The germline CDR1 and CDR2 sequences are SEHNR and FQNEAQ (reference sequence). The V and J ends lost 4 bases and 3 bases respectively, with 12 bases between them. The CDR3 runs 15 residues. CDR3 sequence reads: CASSSQVRANEKLFF. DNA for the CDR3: TGTGCCAGCAGCTCCCAAGTGAGGGCTAATGAAAAACTGTTTTTT.

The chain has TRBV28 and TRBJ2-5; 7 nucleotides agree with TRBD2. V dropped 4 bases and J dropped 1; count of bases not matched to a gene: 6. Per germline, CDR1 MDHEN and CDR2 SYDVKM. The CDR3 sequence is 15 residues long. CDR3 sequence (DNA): TGTGCCAGCAGTTCCGAGGGGAGGGCCCAAGAGACCCAGTACTTC. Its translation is CASSSEGRAQETQYF. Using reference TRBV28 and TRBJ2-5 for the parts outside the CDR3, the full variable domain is DVKVTQSSRYLVKRTGEKVFLECVQDMDHENMFWYRQDPGLGLRLIYFSYDVKMKEKGDIPEGYSVSREKKERFSLILESASTNQTSMYLCASSSEGRAQETQYFGPGTRLLVL.

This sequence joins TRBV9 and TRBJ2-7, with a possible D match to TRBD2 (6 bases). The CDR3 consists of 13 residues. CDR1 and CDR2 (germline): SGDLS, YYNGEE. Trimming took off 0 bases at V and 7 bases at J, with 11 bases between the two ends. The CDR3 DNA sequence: TGTGCCAGCAGCGTAGATCCTAGCGCAGAGCAGTACTTC. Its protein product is CASSVDPSAEQYF.

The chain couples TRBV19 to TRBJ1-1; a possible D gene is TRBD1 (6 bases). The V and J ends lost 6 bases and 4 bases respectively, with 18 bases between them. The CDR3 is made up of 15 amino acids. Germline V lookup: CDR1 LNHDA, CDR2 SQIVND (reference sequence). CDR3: CASSPPLGAVTEAFF. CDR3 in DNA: TGTGCCAGTAGCCCCCCGTTGGGGGCCGTCACTGAAGCTTTCTTT.

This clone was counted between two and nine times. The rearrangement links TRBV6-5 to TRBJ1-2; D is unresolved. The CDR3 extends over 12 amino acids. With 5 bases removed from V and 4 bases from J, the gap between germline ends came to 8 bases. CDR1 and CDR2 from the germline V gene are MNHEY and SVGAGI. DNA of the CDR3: TGTGCCAGCAGTATGGGCCCCTATGGCTACACCTTC. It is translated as CASSMGPYGYTF.

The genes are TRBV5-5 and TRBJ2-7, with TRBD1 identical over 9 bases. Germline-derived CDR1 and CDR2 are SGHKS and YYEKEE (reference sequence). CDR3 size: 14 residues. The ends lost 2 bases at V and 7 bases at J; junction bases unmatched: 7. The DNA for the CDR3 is TGTGCCAGCAGCTTATACCGACAGGGGGATGAGCAGTACTTC. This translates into CASSLYRQGDEQYF.

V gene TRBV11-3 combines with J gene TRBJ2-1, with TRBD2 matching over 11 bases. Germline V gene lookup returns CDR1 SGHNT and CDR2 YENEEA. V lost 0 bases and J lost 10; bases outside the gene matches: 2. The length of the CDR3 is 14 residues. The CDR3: CASSLESSGGEQFF. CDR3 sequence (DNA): TGTGCCAGCAGCTTAGAATCTAGCGGGGGGGAGCAGTTCTTC.